Shown below are 17 T cell receptor beta chains from a single sample sequenced in a study of T cell responses to AZD1222 COVID-19 vaccine. Assay used: immunoSEQ multiplex PCR; TCRdb lists only in-frame clones, some missing. The repertoire holds some 130,000 clones, with roughly 90% as singletons. The source was peripheral blood, collected on day 0 of AZD1222 vaccination. Every receptor here comes from an adult in good health.

The chain links TRBV28 to TRBJ1-5; D perhaps matches TRBD1 (5 bases). Germline V gene sequence: CDR1 MDHEN, CDR2 SYDVKM. The CDR3 contains 14 residues. Trimming took off 6 bases at V and 0 bases at J, with 9 bases between the two ends. CDR3 sequence reads: CASRTTVSNQPQHF. CDR3 coding DNA: TGTGCCAGCAGGACGACAGTTAGCAATCAGCCCCAGCATTTT.

The chain couples TRBV28 to TRBJ2-3; 10 nucleotides agree with TRBD2. The CDR3 has 15 amino acids. V shed 7 bases, J shed 2 bases, and the junction held 6 bases outside the gene matches. CDR1 is MDHEN, CDR2 SYDVKM, per germline. CDR3: CASKFGLAVTDTQYF. CDR3 sequence (DNA): TGTGCCAGCAAATTCGGACTAGCGGTCACAGATACGCAGTATTTT.

The rearrangement joins TRBV7-2 to TRBJ1-3; D unclear. From germline, CDR1 is SGHTA and CDR2 FQGNSA. There are 14 residues in the CDR3. V shed 4 bases and J shed 1 base, with 8 bases lying between them. The CDR3 sequence is CASSSGRSGNTIYF. DNA for the CDR3: TGTGCCAGCAGCTCAGGACGGTCTGGAAACACCATATATTTT.

V usage is TRBV28 and J usage is TRBJ1-1, with D unclear. Trimming took 3 bases from V and 1 from J, leaving 3 bases between them. CDR1 MDHEN and CDR2 SYDVKM come from the germline V gene. The CDR3 is made up of 12 amino acids. DNA for the CDR3: TGTGCCAGCAGTTTTTCGAACACTGAAGCTTTCTTT. Translating it yields CASSFSNTEAFF. Full variable domain (rest looked up from reference TRBV28 and TRBJ1-1): DVKVTQSSRYLVKRTGEKVFLECVQDMDHENMFWYRQDPGLGLRLIYFSYDVKMKEKGDIPEGYSVSREKKERFSLILESASTNQTSMYLCASSFSNTEAFFGQGTRLTVV.

The rearrangement joins TRBV18 to TRBJ2-4, with D possibly matching TRBD2 (6 bases). Per the germline V gene, CDR1 is KGHSH and CDR2 is LQKENI. V was trimmed by 2 bases and J by 0 bases, leaving 14 bases between them. This CDR3 is 17 amino acids long. The CDR3 DNA is TGTGCCAGCTCACCATTTCAGGGAGGACTAGCCAAAAACATTCAGTACTTC. Amino acid sequence: CASSPFQGGLAKNIQYF.

This rearrangement joins TRBV6-5 to TRBJ1-1; no firm D call. V lost 8 bases and J lost 1, with 11 bases in between. This CDR3 region has 13 residues. The germline CDR1 and CDR2 sequences are MNHEY and SVGAGI. Written as DNA, the CDR3 is TGTGCCAGCGGGAATGGACCGAACACTGAAGCTTTCTTT. It yields the protein CASGNGPNTEAFF.

This chain joins TRBV5-1 and TRBJ1-1; D unresolved. V was cut by 2 bases and J by 1 base, with 15 bases left in between. This CDR3 region has 16 residues. The germline gives CDR1 SGHRS, CDR2 YFSETQ. The CDR3 region is CASSLRPVGGNTEAFF. The CDR3 region has the DNA TGCGCCAGCAGCTTACGGCCGGTCGGTGGGAACACTGAAGCTTTCTTT.

This chain uses TRBV30 with TRBJ1-3, with D uncertain. CDR1 and CDR2 from the germline V gene are GTSNPN and SVGIG (reference sequence). Trimming took 0 bases from V and 2 from J, leaving 11 bases between them. This CDR3 is 15 amino acids long. In nucleotides, the CDR3 is TGTGCCTGGAGTGTCGGCAAAAGCGCTGGAAACACCATATATTTT. Encoded protein: CAWSVGKSAGNTIYF. Supplemented by reference TRBV30 and TRBJ1-3, the full variable domain reads SQTIHQWPATLVQPVGSPLSLECTVEGTSNPNLYWYRQAAGRGLQLLFYSVGIGQISSEVPQNLSASRPQDRQFILSSKKLLLSDSGFYLCAWSVGKSAGNTIYFGEGSWLTVV.

The gene calls are TRBV9 and TRBJ1-2; no definite D call. The germline V gene has CDR1 SGDLS and CDR2 YYNGEE. V lost 3 bases and J 4 bases, leaving 13 bases between the germline ends. The CDR3 loop spans 14 amino acids. The CDR3 protein is CASSADSSGYGYTF. As DNA, the CDR3 is TGTGCCAGCAGCGCTGATTCCTCTGGCTATGGCTACACCTTC.

The rearrangement uses TRBV28 and TRBJ2-1, with 8 bases lining up with TRBD1. CDR3 size: 15 residues. Germline loops: CDR1 MDHEN, CDR2 SYDVKM. V shed 10 bases and J 7 bases; nucleotides not matched to a gene: 15. The CDR3 loop reads CAIAPGGGSKNEQFF. In DNA form, the CDR3 reads TGTGCCATCGCTCCAGGGGGCGGGTCTAAGAATGAGCAGTTCTTC.

The CDR3 region has the DNA TGCGCCAGCCGGGATGTACAGGGAGGAAACACCATATATTTT. This sequence encodes CASRDVQGGNTIYF. This chain joins TRBV4-3 and TRBJ1-3; TRBD1 might be the D (6 bases). Trimming pared 8 bases from V and 4 bases from J, leaving 15 bases between. CDR3 length equals 14 residues. Germline CDR1 LGHNA, CDR2 YSLEER.

This chain uses TRBV6-5 with TRBJ2-7, with a possible D match to TRBD1 (5 bases). The CDR3 totals 11 residues. With 2 bases removed from V and 8 bases from J, the gap between germline ends came to 7 bases. CDR1 is MNHEY and CDR2 is SVGAGI in the germline V gene. CDR3 residues: CASSYKGKQYF. Written as DNA, the CDR3 is TGTGCCAGCAGTTACAAGGGGAAGCAGTACTTC.

This chain links TRBV7-6 with TRBJ2-2, with 9 positions matching TRBD2. CDR3 size: 15 residues. V was pared by 5 bases and J by 7 bases, with 8 bases of the junction left unmatched. The germline CDR1 and CDR2 sequences are SGHVS and FNYEAQ. Here the CDR3 reads CASSPEGLAGGELFF. CDR3 bases: TGTGCCAGCAGCCCCGAGGGACTAGCCGGCGGGGAGCTGTTTTTT. Full variable domain (missing parts from reference TRBV7-6 and TRBJ2-2): GAGVSQSPRYKVTKRGQDVALRCDPISGHVSLYWYRQALGQGPEFLTYFNYEAQQDKSGLPNDRFSAERPEGSISTLTIQRTEQRDSAMYRCASSPEGLAGGELFFGEGSRLTVL.

This chain joins TRBV10-3 and TRBJ1-3; possible D gene TRBD1, 5 bases. The CDR3 has 19 residues. V was pared by 2 bases and J by 0 bases, with 20 bases between. Germline CDR1 is ENHRY and CDR2 is SYGVKD. The CDR3 spells CAISESSAGLYSSGNTIYF. DNA for the CDR3: TGTGCCATCAGTGAGAGTTCGGCAGGGCTCTATTCCTCTGGAAACACCATATATTTT.

The chain has TRBV24-1 and TRBJ1-2, with D tentatively TRBD1 (6 bases). Germline V gene data show CDR1 as KGHDR and CDR2 as SFDVKD. CDR3 length: 18 residues. V gave up 3 bases and J gave up 0 bases, with 19 bases separating them. The CDR3 sequence: CATSDPPGRQGPNYGYTF. CDR3 coding DNA: TGTGCCACCAGTGATCCACCCGGGCGCCAGGGGCCTAACTATGGCTACACCTTC.

The V and J genes are TRBV19 and TRBJ1-6; no clear D gene. Looked up from germline, CDR1 is LNHDA and CDR2 is SQIVND (reference sequence). This CDR3 contains 14 residues. V dropped 6 bases and J dropped 7 bases, with 13 bases sitting between them. CDR3 amino acids: CASSPKPQNSPLHF. The CDR3 DNA reads TGTGCCAGTAGCCCAAAACCCCAGAATTCACCCCTCCACTTT.

The chain has TRBV9 and TRBJ2-7, with no clear D. This CDR3 has 15 amino acids. The V end lost 4 bases, the J end lost 0 bases, and 14 bases lay between the germline ends. Per the germline V gene, CDR1 is SGDLS and CDR2 is YYNGEE. The CDR3 region is CASSRTYWTSYEQYF. The CDR3 DNA reads TGTGCCAGCAGCCGAACATATTGGACCTCCTACGAGCAGTACTTC.